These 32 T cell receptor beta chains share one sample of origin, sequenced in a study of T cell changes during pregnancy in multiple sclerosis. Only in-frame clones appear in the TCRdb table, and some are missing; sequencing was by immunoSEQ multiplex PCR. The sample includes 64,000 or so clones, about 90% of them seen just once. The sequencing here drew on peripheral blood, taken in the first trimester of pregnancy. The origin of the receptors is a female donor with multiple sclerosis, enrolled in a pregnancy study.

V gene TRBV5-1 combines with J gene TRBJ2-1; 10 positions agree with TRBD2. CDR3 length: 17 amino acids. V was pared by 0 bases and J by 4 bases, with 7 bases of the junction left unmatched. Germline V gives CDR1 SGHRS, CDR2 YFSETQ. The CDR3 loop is CASSLEGSGRKYNEQFF. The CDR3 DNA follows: TGCGCCAGCAGCTTGGAAGGTAGCGGGAGGAAATACAATGAGCAGTTCTTC. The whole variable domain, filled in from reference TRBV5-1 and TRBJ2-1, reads KAGVTQTPRYLIKTRGQQVTLSCSPISGHRSVSWYQQTPGQGLQFLFEYFSETQRNKGNFPGRFSGRQFSNSRSEMNVSTLELGDSALYLCASSLEGSGRKYNEQFFGPGTRLTVL.

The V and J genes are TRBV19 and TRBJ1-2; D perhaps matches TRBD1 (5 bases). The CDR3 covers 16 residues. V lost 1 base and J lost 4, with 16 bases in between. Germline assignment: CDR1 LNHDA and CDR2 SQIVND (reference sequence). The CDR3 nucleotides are TGTGCCAGTAGTATAGCAAGTAGGGGCTTCGGCTATGGCTACACCTTC. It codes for CASSIASRGFGYGYTF.

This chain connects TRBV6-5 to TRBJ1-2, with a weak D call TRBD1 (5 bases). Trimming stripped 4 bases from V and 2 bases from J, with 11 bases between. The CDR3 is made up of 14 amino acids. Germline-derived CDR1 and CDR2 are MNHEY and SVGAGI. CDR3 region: CASSSWQGNYGYTF. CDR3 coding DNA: TGTGCCAGCAGTTCGTGGCAGGGCAACTATGGCTACACCTTC.

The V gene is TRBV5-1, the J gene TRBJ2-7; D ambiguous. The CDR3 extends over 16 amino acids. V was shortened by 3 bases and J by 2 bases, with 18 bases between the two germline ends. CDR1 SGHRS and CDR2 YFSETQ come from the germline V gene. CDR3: CASSSSATRGPYEQYF. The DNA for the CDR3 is TGCGCCAGCAGCTCTTCTGCAACTCGCGGCCCCTACGAGCAGTACTTC.

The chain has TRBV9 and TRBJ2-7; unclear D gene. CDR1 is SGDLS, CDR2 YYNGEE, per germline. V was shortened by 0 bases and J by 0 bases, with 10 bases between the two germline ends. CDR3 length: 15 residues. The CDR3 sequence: CASSVGPGSSYEQYF. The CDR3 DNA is TGTGCCAGCAGCGTAGGTCCAGGAAGCTCCTACGAGCAGTACTTC.

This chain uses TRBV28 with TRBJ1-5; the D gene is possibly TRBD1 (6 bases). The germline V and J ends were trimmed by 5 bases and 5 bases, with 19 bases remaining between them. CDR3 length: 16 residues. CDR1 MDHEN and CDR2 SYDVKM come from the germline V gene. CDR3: CASSIGGLISDQPQHF. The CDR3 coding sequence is TGTGCCAGCAGTATCGGGGGGCTAATCTCGGATCAGCCCCAGCATTTT. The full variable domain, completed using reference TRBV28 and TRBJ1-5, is DVKVTQSSRYLVKRTGEKVFLECVQDMDHENMFWYRQDPGLGLRLIYFSYDVKMKEKGDIPEGYSVSREKKERFSLILESASTNQTSMYLCASSIGGLISDQPQHFGDGTRLSIL.

The CDR3 region has the DNA TGTGCCAGCAGCTTATATGAGACTAGCTACAATGAGCAGTTCTTC. Protein: CASSLYETSYNEQFF. This rearrangement joins TRBV7-2 to TRBJ2-1, with a tentative D call TRBD2 (6 bases). Germline assignment: CDR1 SGHTA and CDR2 FQGNSA. The CDR3 runs to 15 residues. V lost 2 bases and J 3 bases, leaving 11 bases between the germline ends.

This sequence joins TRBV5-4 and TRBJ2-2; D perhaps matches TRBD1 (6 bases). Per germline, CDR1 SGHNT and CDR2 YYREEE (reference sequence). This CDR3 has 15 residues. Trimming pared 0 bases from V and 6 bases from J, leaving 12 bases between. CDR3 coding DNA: TGTGCCAGCAGCTTGGACAGGGCGGCGGCCGGGGAGCTGTTTTTT. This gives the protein CASSLDRAAAGELFF.

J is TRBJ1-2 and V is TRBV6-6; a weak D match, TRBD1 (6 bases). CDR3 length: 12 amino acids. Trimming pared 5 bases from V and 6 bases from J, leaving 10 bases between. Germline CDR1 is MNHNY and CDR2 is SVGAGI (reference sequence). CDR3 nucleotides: TGTGCCAGCAGTGAGGCAGGGGATGGCTACACCTTC. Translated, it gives CASSEAGDGYTF.

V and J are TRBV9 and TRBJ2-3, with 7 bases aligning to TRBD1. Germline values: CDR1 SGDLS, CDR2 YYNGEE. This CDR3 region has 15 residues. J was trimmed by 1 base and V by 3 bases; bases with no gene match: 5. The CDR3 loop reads CASSAFGTGTDTQYF. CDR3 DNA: TGTGCCAGCAGCGCTTTCGGGACAGGCACAGATACGCAGTATTTT.

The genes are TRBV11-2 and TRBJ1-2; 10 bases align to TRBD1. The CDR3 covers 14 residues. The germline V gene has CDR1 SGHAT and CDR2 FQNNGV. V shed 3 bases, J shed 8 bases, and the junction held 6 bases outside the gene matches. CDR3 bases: TGTGCCAGCAGCTTCGACAGGGGGCTTTACGGCTACACCTTC. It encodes CASSFDRGLYGYTF. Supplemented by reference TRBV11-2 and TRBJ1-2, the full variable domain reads EAGVAQSPRYKIIEKRQSVAFWCNPISGHATLYWYQQILGQGPKLLIQFQNNGVVDDSQLPKDRFSAERLKGVDSTLKIQPAKLEDSAVYLCASSFDRGLYGYTFGSGTRLTVV.

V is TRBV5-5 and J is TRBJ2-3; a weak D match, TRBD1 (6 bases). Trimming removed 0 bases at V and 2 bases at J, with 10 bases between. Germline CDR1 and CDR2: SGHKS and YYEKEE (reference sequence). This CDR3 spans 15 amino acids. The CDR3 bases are TGTGCCAGCAGCTTGGTTGGACAGTCCACAGATACGCAGTATTTT. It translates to CASSLVGQSTDTQYF.

CDR3 bases: TGTGCCAGCAGCCAACGGTTAGCGGGAGTAGCGAACGAGCAGTACTTC. It translates to CASSQRLAGVANEQYF. V is TRBV11-2 and J is TRBJ2-7; TRBD2 matches 9 bases. The CDR3 spans 16 residues. CDR1 is SGHAT and CDR2 is FQNNGV in the germline V gene. V gave up 5 bases and J gave up 5 bases; unmatched junction bases: 13.

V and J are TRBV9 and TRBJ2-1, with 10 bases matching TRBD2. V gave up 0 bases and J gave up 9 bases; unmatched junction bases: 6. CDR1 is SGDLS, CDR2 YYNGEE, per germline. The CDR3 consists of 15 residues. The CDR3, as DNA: TGTGCCAGCAGCGTAGTTCTAGCGGGAGTGGGTGAGCAGTTCTTC. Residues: CASSVVLAGVGEQFF.

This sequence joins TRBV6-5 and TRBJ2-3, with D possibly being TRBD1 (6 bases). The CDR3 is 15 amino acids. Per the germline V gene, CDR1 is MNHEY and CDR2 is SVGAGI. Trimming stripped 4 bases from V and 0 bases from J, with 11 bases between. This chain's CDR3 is CASSWQGTSTDTQYF. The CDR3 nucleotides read TGTGCCAGCAGTTGGCAGGGGACCAGCACAGATACGCAGTATTTT.

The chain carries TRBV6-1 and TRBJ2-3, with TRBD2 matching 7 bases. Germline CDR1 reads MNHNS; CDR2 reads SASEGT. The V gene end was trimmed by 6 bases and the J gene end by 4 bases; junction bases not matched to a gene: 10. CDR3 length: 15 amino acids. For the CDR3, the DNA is TGTGCCAGCAGCCAAAGGGGCGGGAGTGCAGATACGCAGTATTTT. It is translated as CASSQRGGSADTQYF.

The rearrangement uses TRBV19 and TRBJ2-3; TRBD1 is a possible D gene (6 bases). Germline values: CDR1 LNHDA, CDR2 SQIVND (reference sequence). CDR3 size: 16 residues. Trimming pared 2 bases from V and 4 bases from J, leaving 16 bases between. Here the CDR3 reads CASSIWTALGADTQYF. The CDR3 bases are TGTGCCAGTAGTATATGGACAGCCCTGGGTGCAGATACGCAGTATTTT.

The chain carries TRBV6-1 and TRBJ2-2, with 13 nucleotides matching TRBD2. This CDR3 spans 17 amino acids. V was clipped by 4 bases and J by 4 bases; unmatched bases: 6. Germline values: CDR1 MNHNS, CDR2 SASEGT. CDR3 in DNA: TGTGCCAGCAGTGGGGGGGGACTAGCGGGGTCCACCGGGGAGCTGTTTTTT. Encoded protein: CASSGGGLAGSTGELFF.

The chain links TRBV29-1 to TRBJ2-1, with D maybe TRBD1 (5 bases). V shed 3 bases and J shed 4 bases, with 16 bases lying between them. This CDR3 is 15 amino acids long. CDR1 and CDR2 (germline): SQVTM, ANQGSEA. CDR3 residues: CSVDHQGLPYNEQFF. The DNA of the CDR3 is TGCAGCGTTGATCACCAGGGCCTACCTTACAATGAGCAGTTCTTC.

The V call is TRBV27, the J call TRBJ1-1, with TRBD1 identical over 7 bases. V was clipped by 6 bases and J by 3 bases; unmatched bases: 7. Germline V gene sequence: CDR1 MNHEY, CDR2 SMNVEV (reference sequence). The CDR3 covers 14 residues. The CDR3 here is CASRVTGVDTEAFF. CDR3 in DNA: TGTGCCAGCAGGGTTACAGGGGTCGACACTGAAGCTTTCTTT.

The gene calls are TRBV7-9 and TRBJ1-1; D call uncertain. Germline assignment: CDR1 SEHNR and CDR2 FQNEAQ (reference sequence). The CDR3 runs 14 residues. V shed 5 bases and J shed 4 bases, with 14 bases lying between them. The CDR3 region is CASSLAELATEAFF. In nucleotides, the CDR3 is TGTGCCAGCAGCCTTGCGGAGCTAGCCACTGAAGCTTTCTTT.

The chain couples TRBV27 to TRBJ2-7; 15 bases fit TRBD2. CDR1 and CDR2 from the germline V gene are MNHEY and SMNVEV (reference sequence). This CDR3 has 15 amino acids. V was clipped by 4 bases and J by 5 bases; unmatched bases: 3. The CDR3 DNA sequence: TGTGCCAGCAGTTCACGGACTAGCGGGAGGGACGAGCAGTACTTC. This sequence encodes CASSSRTSGRDEQYF.

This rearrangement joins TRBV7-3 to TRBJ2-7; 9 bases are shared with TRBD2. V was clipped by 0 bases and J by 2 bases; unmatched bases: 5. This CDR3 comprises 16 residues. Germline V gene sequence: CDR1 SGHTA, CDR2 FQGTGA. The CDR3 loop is CASSLTPTSGPYEQYF. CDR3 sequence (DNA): TGTGCCAGCAGCTTAACTCCCACTAGCGGGCCCTACGAGCAGTACTTC.

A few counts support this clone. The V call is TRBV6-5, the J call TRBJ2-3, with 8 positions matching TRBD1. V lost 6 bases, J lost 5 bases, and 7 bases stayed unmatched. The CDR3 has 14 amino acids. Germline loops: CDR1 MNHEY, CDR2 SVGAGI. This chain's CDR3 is CASRRGQGRDTQYF. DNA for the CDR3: TGTGCCAGCAGACGAGGACAGGGAAGAGATACGCAGTATTTT.

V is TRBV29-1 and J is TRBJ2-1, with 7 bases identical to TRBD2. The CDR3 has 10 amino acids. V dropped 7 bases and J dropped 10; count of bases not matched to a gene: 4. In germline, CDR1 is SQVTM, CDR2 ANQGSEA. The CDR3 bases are TGCAGCGCCGGGACTACCGAGCAGTTCTTC. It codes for CSAGTTEQFF.

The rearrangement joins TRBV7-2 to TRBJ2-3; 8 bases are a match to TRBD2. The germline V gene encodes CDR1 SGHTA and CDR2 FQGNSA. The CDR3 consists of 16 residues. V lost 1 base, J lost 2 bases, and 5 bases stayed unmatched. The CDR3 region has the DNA TGTGCCAGCAGCTTAGTCGTAGCGGGAACCACAGATACGCAGTATTTT. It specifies CASSLVVAGTTDTQYF.

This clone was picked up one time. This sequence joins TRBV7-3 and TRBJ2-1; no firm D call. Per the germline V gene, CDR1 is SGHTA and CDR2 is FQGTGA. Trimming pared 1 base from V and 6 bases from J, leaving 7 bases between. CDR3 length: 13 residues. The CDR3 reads CASSLSVTNEQFF. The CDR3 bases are TGTGCCAGCAGCTTAAGCGTCACCAATGAGCAGTTCTTC.

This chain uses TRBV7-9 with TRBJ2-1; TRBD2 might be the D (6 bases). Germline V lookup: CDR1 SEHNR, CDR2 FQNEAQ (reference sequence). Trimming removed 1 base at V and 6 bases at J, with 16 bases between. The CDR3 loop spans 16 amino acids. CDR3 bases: TGTGCCAGCAGCTTAGTCTTATCGGGAGCCGGCAATGAGCAGTTCTTC. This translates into CASSLVLSGAGNEQFF.

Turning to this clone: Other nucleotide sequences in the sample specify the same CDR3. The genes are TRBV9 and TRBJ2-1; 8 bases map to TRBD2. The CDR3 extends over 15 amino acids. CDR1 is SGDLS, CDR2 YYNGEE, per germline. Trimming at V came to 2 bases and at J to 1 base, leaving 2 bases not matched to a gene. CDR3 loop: CASSVGGGSYNEQFF. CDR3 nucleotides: TGTGCCAGCAGCGTCGGCGGGGGGTCCTACAATGAGCAGTTCTTC.

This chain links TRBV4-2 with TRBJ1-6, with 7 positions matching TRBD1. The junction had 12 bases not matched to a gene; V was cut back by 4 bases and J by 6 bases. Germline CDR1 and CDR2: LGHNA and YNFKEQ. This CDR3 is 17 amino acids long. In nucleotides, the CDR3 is TGTGCCAGCAGCCCGTCAGACAGGGTAATAAGTAATTCACCCCTCCACTTT. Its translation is CASSPSDRVISNSPLHF.

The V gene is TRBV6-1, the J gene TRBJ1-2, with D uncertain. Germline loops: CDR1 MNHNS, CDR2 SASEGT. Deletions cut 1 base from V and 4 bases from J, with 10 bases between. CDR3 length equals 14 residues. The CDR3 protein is CASSEGGNGYGYTF. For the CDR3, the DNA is TGTGCCAGCAGTGAAGGAGGGAATGGCTATGGCTACACCTTC.

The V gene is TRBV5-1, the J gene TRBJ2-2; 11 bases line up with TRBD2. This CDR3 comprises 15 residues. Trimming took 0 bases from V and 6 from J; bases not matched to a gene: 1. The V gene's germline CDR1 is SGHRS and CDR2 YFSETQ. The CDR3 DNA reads TGCGCCAGCAGCTTGGAACTAGCGGGAGCCGGGGAGCTGTTTTTT. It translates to CASSLELAGAGELFF.